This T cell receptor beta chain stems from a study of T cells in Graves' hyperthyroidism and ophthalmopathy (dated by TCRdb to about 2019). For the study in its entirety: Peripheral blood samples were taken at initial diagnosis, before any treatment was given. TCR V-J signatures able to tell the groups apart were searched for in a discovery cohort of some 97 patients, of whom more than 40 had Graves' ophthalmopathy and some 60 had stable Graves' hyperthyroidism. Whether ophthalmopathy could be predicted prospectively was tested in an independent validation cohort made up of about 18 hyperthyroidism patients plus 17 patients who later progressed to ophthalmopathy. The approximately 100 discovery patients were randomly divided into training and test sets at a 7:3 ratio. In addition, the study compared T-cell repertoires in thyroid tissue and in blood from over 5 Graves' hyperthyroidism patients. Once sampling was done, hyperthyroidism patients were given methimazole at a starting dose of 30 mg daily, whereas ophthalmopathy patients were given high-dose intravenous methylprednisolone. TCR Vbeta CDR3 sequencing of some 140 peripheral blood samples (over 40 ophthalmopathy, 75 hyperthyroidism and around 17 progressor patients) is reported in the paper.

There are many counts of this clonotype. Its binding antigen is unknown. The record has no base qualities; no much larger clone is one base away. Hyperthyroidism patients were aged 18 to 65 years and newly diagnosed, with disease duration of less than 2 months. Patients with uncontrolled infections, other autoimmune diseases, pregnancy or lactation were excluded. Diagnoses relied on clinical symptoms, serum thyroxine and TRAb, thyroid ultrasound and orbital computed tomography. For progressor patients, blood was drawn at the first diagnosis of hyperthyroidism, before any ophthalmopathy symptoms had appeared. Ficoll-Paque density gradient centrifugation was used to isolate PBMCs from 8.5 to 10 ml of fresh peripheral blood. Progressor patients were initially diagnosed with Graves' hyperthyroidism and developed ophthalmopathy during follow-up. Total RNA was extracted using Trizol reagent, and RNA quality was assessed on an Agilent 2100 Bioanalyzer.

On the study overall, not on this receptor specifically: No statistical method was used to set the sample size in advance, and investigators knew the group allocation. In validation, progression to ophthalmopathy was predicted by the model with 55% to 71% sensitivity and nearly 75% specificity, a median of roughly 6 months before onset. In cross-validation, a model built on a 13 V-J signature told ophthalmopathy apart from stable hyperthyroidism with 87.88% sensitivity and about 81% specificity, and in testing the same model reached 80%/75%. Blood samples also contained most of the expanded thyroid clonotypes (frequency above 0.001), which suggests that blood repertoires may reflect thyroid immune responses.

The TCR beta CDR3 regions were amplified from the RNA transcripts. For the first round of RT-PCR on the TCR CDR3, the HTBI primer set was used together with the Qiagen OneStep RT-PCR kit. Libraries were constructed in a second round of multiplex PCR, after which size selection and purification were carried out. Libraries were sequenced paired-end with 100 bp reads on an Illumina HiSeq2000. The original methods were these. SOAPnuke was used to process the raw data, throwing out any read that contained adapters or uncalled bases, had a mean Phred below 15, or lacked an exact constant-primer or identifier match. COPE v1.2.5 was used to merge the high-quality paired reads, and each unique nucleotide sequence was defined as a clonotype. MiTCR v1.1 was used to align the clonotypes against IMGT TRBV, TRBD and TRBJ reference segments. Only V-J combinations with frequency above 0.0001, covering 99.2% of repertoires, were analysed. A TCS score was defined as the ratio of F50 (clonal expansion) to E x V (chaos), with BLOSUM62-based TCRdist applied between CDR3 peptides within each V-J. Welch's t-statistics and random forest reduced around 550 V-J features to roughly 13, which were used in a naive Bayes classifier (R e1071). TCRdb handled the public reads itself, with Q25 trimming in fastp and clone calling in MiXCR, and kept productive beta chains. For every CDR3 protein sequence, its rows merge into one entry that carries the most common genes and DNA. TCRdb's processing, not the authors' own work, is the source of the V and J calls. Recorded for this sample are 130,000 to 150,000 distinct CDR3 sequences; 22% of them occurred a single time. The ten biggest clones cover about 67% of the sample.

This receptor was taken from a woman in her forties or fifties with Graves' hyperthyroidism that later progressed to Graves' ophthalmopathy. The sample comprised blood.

The CDR3 sequence is CASSYSGRTFYEQYF. The DNA is TGTGCCAGCAGTTACTCGGGTAGGACATTCTACGAGCAGTACTTC. The chain was built from TRBV6-2 or TRBV6-3 and TRBJ2-7; the D gene is perhaps TRBD1, on 5 matching bases. In the germline V gene, CDR1 corresponds to MNHEY and CDR2 to SVGEGT. V sheds 0 bases and J sheds 3 bases, leaving 12 bases between their ends. Including the terminal cysteine and phenylalanine, the CDR3 comprises 15 residues. Only the CDR3 DNA stays, 45 bases, in frame from base 1.